Listed below are T cell receptor beta chains from one sample, sequenced in a study of shared clonotypes between healthy human individuals. Method: immunoSEQ multiplex PCR; TCRdb's copy keeps in-frame clones and lacks some. The data contain roughly 2.1 million clones, 85% to 95% of them singletons. The sample was naive CD8+ T cells from PBMCs. All receptors derive from a man aged 18 to 30 in good health. Some clones in this sample may be carry-over from other donors' samples. CDR3s include the opening cysteine and the closing phenylalanine or tryptophan. A D gene is named only where the DNA matches it firmly. Not all rows give a size; the values are once, few, many and, for expanded clones, a class.

>TRBV19|TRBJ2-4|17|NA|NA
TGTGCCAGTAGTATAGATGGAAGGGTTATAGCCAAAAACATTCAGTACTTC
CASSIDGRVIAKNIQYF
>TRBV6-5|TRBJ2-7|14|NA|once
TGTGCCAGCAGTTCTGACAGTTTGGGCTACGAGCAGTACTTC
CASSSDSLGYEQYF
>TRBV9|TRBJ2-7|15|NA|once
TGTGCCAGCAGCGTAGGGGGCAGGGCGGACTACGAGCAGTACTTC
CASSVGGRADYEQYF
>TRBV6-6|TRBJ2-7|12|NA|NA
TGTGCCAGCAGCGGACAGACCTACGAGCAGTACTTC
CASSGQTYEQYF
>TRBV28|TRBJ2-2|16|TRBD2|NA
TGTGCCAGCAATTCGCGTACTAGCGGGATCACCGGGGAGCTGTTTTTT
CASNSRTSGITGELFF
>TRBV28|TRBJ1-5|15|TRBD1|NA
TGTGCCAGCAGTTTTCTGGGACAGAGAAATCAGCCCCAGCATTTT
CASSFLGQRNQPQHF
>TRBV9|TRBJ1-3|17|NA|NA
TGTGCCAGCAGCGTAGGAAGTGGAGGGATCGCTGGAAACACCATATATTTT
CASSVGSGGIAGNTIYF
>TRBV5-6|TRBJ2-1|15|TRBD1|NA
TGTGCCAGCAGCACCCGGGACAGGGTTTTTGGGGGGCAGTTCTTC
CASSTRDRVFGGQFF
>TRBV27|TRBJ2-7|14|TRBD2|NA
TGTGCCAGCAGTTTCTTAGCGGGAGTCTACGAGCAGTACTTC
CASSFLAGVYEQYF
>TRBV9|TRBJ1-4|15|TRBD1|NA
TGTGCCAGCAGCGTAGCCGGGACAGGGAATGAAAAACTGTTTTTT
CASSVAGTGNEKLFF
>TRBV4-1|TRBJ1-5|16|NA|NA
TGCGCCAGCAGCCAATTCTCCGCCAGCCTCAATCAGCCCCAGCATTTT
CASSQFSASLNQPQHF
>TRBV5-6|TRBJ1-2|14|NA|NA
TGTGCCAGCAGCACCTCACAGGGTCCGTATGGCTACACCTTC
CASSTSQGPYGYTF
>TRBV4-3|TRBJ2-7|16|NA|NA
TGCGCCAGCAGCCAGGAGGCCGGGACACCCTCCTACGAGCAGTACTTC
CASSQEAGTPSYEQYF
>TRBV9|TRBJ2-6|15|NA|NA
TGTGCCAGCAGCGTATGGGGGTCTGGGGCCAACGTCCTGACTTTC
CASSVWGSGANVLTF
>TRBV30|TRBJ1-5|18|TRBD1|NA
TGTGCCTGGAGTGTACCGGTGATCGGGACAGGGATCAATCAGCCCCAGCATTTT
CAWSVPVIGTGINQPQHF
>TRBV4-3|TRBJ2-7|15|NA|NA
TGCGCCAGCAGCCAAGGGGGGGGCGCGAACTACGAGCAGTACTTC
CASSQGGGANYEQYF
>TRBV9|TRBJ2-7|15|NA|NA
TGTGCCAGCAGCGTAGATGCGGCCCCAGTCTACGAGCAGTACTTC
CASSVDAAPVYEQYF
>TRBV27|TRBJ2-7|13|TRBD1|NA
TGTGCCAGCGGAACAGGGGGCAGGAACGAGCAGTACTTC
CASGTGGRNEQYF